This TCR beta chain was sequenced for a study of blood T cells in healthy people across ages. The use of a sample-barcoded 5' primer and a J-beta primer mix characterized a second PCR of roughly 6 to 11 cycles. The template-switch adaptor, which had 12 random nucleotides, put a tag on each cDNA molecule. CDR3-containing paired-end reads numbering at least 2.5 million came from each sample. TCRdb independently ran MiXCR on the 5' RACE reads; one entry per CDR3 protein. The profile shows hundreds of thousands of distinct CDR3 sequences, 45% to 65% of them singletons. The study's findings and limits: Long-lived and aged donors differed, with more naive CD4+ cells and higher diversity in the long-lived. Researchers deemed the diversity estimates from one million T cells underestimates.

The V end lost 1 base, the J end lost 3 bases, and 9 bases lay between the germline ends. CDR1 is KGHSH, CDR2 LQKENI, per germline. This CDR3 comprises 14 residues. Only one count was recorded for this clonotype. Its antigen is not known. The receptor's source is a man aged 60 to 69 in good health. The sample was blood. This chain joins TRBV18 and TRBJ2-5; D is undetermined. CDR3 in amino acids: CASSPRAEEETQYF. For the CDR3, the DNA is TGTGCCAGCTCACCACGGGCAGAGGAAGAGACCCAGTACTTC.